This T cell receptor beta chain is from a study of T-cell memory formation after mild COVID-19. Study-level results: The finding that pre-infection memory included some responding clones suggested that cross-reactive memory joined.

TCRdb independently ran MiXCR on the 5' RACE reads; one entry per CDR3 protein. The sample has approximately 34,000 distinct CDR3 sequences; roughly 7.5% are singletons. The germline gives CDR1 SGHTA, CDR2 FQGNSA. V gave up 3 bases and J gave up 4 bases, with 16 bases separating them. CDR3 length: 16 residues. This clonotype was observed a few times. Its antigen remains unknown. Sequencing was performed on PBMCs or a T cell subset sorted from them (not recorded which). The chain carries TRBV7-2 and TRBJ1-3; tentative D call: TRBD1 (6 bases). This sequence originates from a man younger than 35 who had mild COVID-19 (a few samples of this study predate the infection). Cell type and time point are not known. DNA for the CDR3: TGTGCCAGCAGCTTGGTGGGGGCGAAAACGGGAAACACCATATATTTT. It encodes CASSLVGAKTGNTIYF.